This T cell receptor beta chain was captured in a study of cytomegalovirus exposure and HLA in healthy donors. With regard to this clone: Its antigen is undetermined.

PCR used 60 Vbeta primers and 13 Jbeta primers. The repertoire was sequenced with immunoSEQ multiplex PCR; TCRdb's copy has only in-frame clones and lacks some. The sample has 80,000 or so clones, around 80% seen once; the top ten hold roughly 3%. General study findings and limits: TCR beta sequences reportedly predicted most subjects' HLA-A and HLA-B alleles accurately. The dataset shows that most TCR sequences were rare, while some public TCRs occurred in many donors. It was in a later analysis that TCR association rates were seen to vary by HLA locus, highest for DRB1 and lowest for HLA-C.

V lost 6 bases, J lost 7 bases, and 15 bases stayed unmatched. Looked up from germline, CDR1 is SGHKS and CDR2 is YYEKEE (reference sequence). This CDR3 contains 16 residues. The gene calls are TRBV5-5 and TRBJ2-1; 8 bases agree with TRBD2. The source is a man aged 50-59 years in good health and CMV-seropositive. The sequenced material came from PBMCs. DNA of the CDR3: TGTGCCAGCACCGACTCCGGGACTAGACCTTTGAATGAGCAGTTCTTC. As protein: CASTDSGTRPLNEQFF.